These 26 T cell receptor beta chains share one sample of origin, sequenced in a study of patients and donors after allogeneic stem cell transplantation. Using its own MiXCR run on the RT-PCR reads, TCRdb lists one record per CDR3 protein. The table lists about 230,000 distinct CDR3 sequences, 14% of them singletons. The sequencing sample was made of blood, either unsorted or a sorted T cell fraction (not recorded which). These receptors all stem from a human donor who was either an allogeneic HSCT recipient or a stem cell or donor lymphocyte infusion donor (not recorded which). It is not recorded whose cells these are; they may come from a transplant donor.

With regard to this clonotype: This could be a read error, since a much larger clone is one nucleotide away. Since the CDR3 does not end with the conserved phenylalanine or tryptophan, this likely comes from a read error. In nucleotides, the CDR3 is TGTGCCAGCAGAAAGACCGGGGGCAATCAGCCCCAGCATATT. Amino acids: CASRKTGGNQPQHI. The genes are TRBV12-3 or TRBV12-4 and TRBJ1-5; D uncertain. CDR3 length: 14 amino acids. V lost 6 bases and J 2 bases, leaving 11 bases between the germline ends.

This clonotype appeared many times. The rearrangement uses TRBV29-1 and TRBJ1-2, with D perhaps matching TRBD1 (5 bases). The CDR3 is 13 amino acids. Germline V lookup: CDR1 SQVTM, CDR2 ANQGSEA. The V and J ends lost 6 bases and 0 bases respectively, with 11 bases between them. The CDR3 reads CSVGDGANYGYTF. The CDR3 DNA reads TGCAGCGTGGGGGACGGGGCTAACTATGGCTACACCTTC.

Many counts were recorded for this clonotype. The chain combines TRBV13 with TRBJ1-1; D possibly corresponds to TRBD1 (5 bases). V was clipped by 0 bases and J by 5 bases, with 10 bases between them. The germline CDR1 and CDR2 sequences are PRHDT and FYEKMQ (reference sequence). The CDR3 runs to 14 residues. The CDR3: CASSLGIQGTEAFF. The CDR3 DNA sequence: TGTGCCAGCAGCTTAGGTATTCAGGGTACTGAAGCTTTCTTT.

This clonotype was seen a handful of times. The CDR3 region is CASSSGTRGEQYF. CDR3 nucleotide sequence: TGCGCCAGCAGCTCCGGGACTAGGGGCGAGCAGTACTTC. The chain uses TRBV5-1 and TRBJ2-7, with TRBD2 matching over 8 bases. The CDR3 has 13 residues. Germline values: CDR1 SGHRS, CDR2 YFSETQ. V lost 3 bases and J lost 6; bases outside the gene matches: 5. The variable domain in full, completed from reference TRBV5-1 and TRBJ2-7, reads KAGVTQTPRYLIKTRGQQVTLSCSPISGHRSVSWYQQTPGQGLQFLFEYFSETQRNKGNFPGRFSGRQFSNSRSEMNVSTLELGDSALYLCASSSGTRGEQYFGPGTRLTVT.

This clonotype came up a few times. This sequence joins TRBV2 and TRBJ2-1; TRBD2 matches at 12 bases. Germline values: CDR1 SNHLY, CDR2 FYNNEI. Trimming cost V 4 bases and J 7 bases; bases outside gene matches: 2. The length of the CDR3 is 14 residues. The CDR3: CASSVTSGGNEQFF. CDR3 in DNA: TGTGCCAGCAGTGTGACTAGCGGGGGTAATGAGCAGTTCTTC.

This clonotype has ten or more counts. The chain employs TRBV7-7 and TRBJ2-3; possibly TRBD2 for D (5 bases). Trimming left V 4 bases short and J 12 bases short, with 17 bases between. CDR1 is SSHAT, CDR2 FNYEAQ, per germline (reference sequence). The CDR3 spans 13 residues. CDR3 region: CASSSKVGIPQYF. CDR3 DNA: TGTGCCAGCAGCTCCAAGGTCGGGATACCACAGTATTTT.

The chain couples TRBV20-1 to TRBJ1-5; maybe TRBD1 (5 bases). This CDR3 is 15 amino acids long. Germline V CDR1 and CDR2: DFQATT, SNEGSKA (reference sequence). Trimming cost V 0 bases and J 4 bases, with 13 bases left between them. The CDR3 loop is CSARDIGAENQPQHF. In DNA form, the CDR3 reads TGCAGTGCTAGAGATATTGGGGCAGAAAATCAGCCCCAGCATTTT.

The rearrangement joins TRBV5-1 to TRBJ1-1; the D is unclear. V was trimmed by 4 bases and J by 1 base, leaving 8 bases between them. Germline loops: CDR1 SGHRS, CDR2 YFSETQ. The CDR3 has 13 residues. The CDR3 region has the DNA TGCGCCAGCAGCCCGAACAGGAACACTGAAGCTTTCTTT. Translation gives CASSPNRNTEAFF.

The sample holds many counts of this clonotype. The chain combines TRBV5-1 with TRBJ1-4, with D uncertain. The CDR3 has 13 residues. The V gene's germline CDR1 is SGHRS and CDR2 YFSETQ. Deletions cut 1 base from V and 8 bases from J, with 9 bases between. CDR3 sequence: CASSLSRDEKLFF. CDR3 sequence (DNA): TGCGCCAGCAGCTTGAGCAGAGACGAAAAACTGTTTTTT.

The rearrangement uses TRBV6-5 and TRBJ1-1, with D tentatively TRBD1 (5 bases). Germline assignment: CDR1 MNHEY and CDR2 SVGAGI. V was clipped by 0 bases and J by 0 bases, with 8 bases between them. CDR3 length: 15 residues. The CDR3 sequence: CASSYSTAMNTEAFF. The CDR3 coding sequence is TGTGCCAGCAGTTACTCGACAGCTATGAACACTGAAGCTTTCTTT.

This clonotype was found many times. The rearrangement links TRBV7-6 to TRBJ2-7, with D perhaps matching TRBD1 (6 bases). CDR3 length equals 13 residues. The V gene lost 5 bases and the J gene lost 6 bases, with 14 bases spanning the gap. From germline, CDR1 is SGHVS and CDR2 FNYEAQ. CDR3 sequence: CASSLKTGSEQYF. The DNA of the CDR3 is TGTGCCAGCAGCCTCAAAACAGGGAGCGAGCAGTACTTC.

The rearrangement links TRBV19 to TRBJ2-1; D gene uncertain. V gave up 4 bases and J gave up 8 bases, with 9 bases separating them. From germline, CDR1 is LNHDA and CDR2 SQIVND (reference sequence). The CDR3 runs to 12 residues. The CDR3 loop is CASSRGFYEQFF. CDR3 DNA sequence: TGTGCCAGTAGTAGGGGATTCTATGAGCAGTTCTTC. Complete variable domain (other parts from reference TRBV19 and TRBJ2-1): DGGITQSPKYLFRKEGQNVTLSCEQNLNHDAMYWYRQDPGQGLRLIYYSQIVNDFQKGDIAEGYSVSREKKESFPLTVTSAQKNPTAFYLCASSRGFYEQFFGPGTRLTVL.

This clonotype was observed many times. The genes are TRBV12-5 and TRBJ2-3, with no clear D. This CDR3 comprises 14 residues. Trimming took 6 bases from V and 0 from J, leaving 10 bases between them. Germline V CDR1 and CDR2: LGHNT, FRNRAP. DNA of the CDR3: TGTGCTAGTGGGATCAGTGGGAGCACAGATACGCAGTATTTT. Protein product: CASGISGSTDTQYF.

This clonotype was picked up many times. The CDR3 region has the DNA TGTGCCAGCAGCTTCGGGAGTGGGAGCAATCAGCCCCAGCATTTT. This encodes CASSFGSGSNQPQHF. The chain carries TRBV7-2 and TRBJ1-5, with D hard to call. This CDR3 is built from 15 residues. CDR1 SGHTA and CDR2 FQGNSA come from the germline V gene. The V and J ends lost 3 bases and 1 base respectively, with 10 bases between them.

This CDR3 reads CASSNRGPETQYF. The CDR3 coding sequence is TGTGCCAGCAGCAACAGGGGACCGGAGACCCAGTACTTC. The V call is TRBV6-2 or TRBV6-3, the J call TRBJ2-5, with TRBD1 identical over 7 bases. The CDR3 consists of 13 residues. Germline trimming cut 6 bases from V and 5 bases from J; bases unmatched to any gene: 6. Germline CDR1 and CDR2: MNHEY and SVGEGT.

This clonotype was seen more than once but under ten times. The CDR3 sequence is CASSFRDVSGNTIYF. The CDR3 coding sequence is TGTGCCAGCAGTTTTCGGGATGTCTCTGGAAACACCATATATTTT. V is TRBV28 and J is TRBJ1-3; no definite D call. The CDR3 consists of 15 residues. Germline lookup yields CDR1 MDHEN and CDR2 SYDVKM. Trimming removed 3 bases from V and 0 bases from J, with 9 bases in between.

This clonotype appeared a few times. The rearrangement links TRBV4-1 to TRBJ1-2, with 10 bases matching TRBD1. There are 15 residues in the CDR3. V lost 5 bases, J lost 4 bases, and 7 bases stayed unmatched. The V gene's germline CDR1 is MGHRA and CDR2 YSYEKL. For the CDR3, the DNA is TGCGCCAGCAGCGGTGGACAGGGGGATTTCTATGGCTACACCTTC. This translates into CASSGGQGDFYGYTF.

The table lists this clonotype with a count of one. This chain connects TRBV4-3 to TRBJ2-7; possible D gene TRBD2, 6 bases. Germline CDR1 LGHNA, CDR2 YSLEER. V was cut by 1 base and J by 6 bases, with 16 bases left in between. This CDR3 is built from 15 residues. The DNA of the CDR3 is TGCGCCAGCAGCCAAGTGTCTAGCGTATCGGGCGAGCAGTACTTC. This sequence encodes CASSQVSSVSGEQYF.

This clonotype has a handful of counts. The rearrangement joins TRBV4-1 to TRBJ1-3; TRBD1 is a possible D gene (6 bases). This CDR3 spans 17 amino acids. The V gene lost 1 base and the J gene lost 3 bases, with 16 bases spanning the gap. The V gene's germline CDR1 is MGHRA and CDR2 YSYEKL. The CDR3 DNA sequence: TGCGCCAGCAGCCAAGGGGATACTGGGGGCGTTGGAAACACCATATATTTT. The encoded protein is CASSQGDTGGVGNTIYF.

This clonotype occurred many times. This chain links TRBV5-6 with TRBJ2-1; D gene uncertain. V lost 1 base, J lost 8 bases, and 7 bases lay in between. Germline CDR1 and CDR2: SGHDT and YYEEEE. This CDR3 comprises 12 residues. DNA for the CDR3: TGTGCCAGCAGCTTGCAGGCTGATGAGCAGTTCTTC. Translation: CASSLQADEQFF.

Ten or more counts support this clonotype. This sequence joins TRBV9 and TRBJ2-7; no definite D call. The CDR3 sequence is 15 residues long. The germline CDR1 and CDR2 sequences are SGDLS and YYNGEE. The V gene lost 2 bases and the J gene lost 0 bases, with 12 bases spanning the gap. The CDR3 DNA is TGTGCCAGCAGCGTCGGATCCCAAAGCTCCTACGAGCAGTACTTC. Translation: CASSVGSQSSYEQYF.

This clonotype turned up a few times. This chain uses TRBV14 with TRBJ2-7, with D uncertain. The CDR3 length is 13 residues. V was trimmed by 3 bases and J by 6 bases, leaving 12 bases between them. Per the germline V gene, CDR1 is SGHDN and CDR2 is FVKESK. The CDR3 loop reads CASSQTLLSEQYF. CDR3 nucleotides: TGTGCCAGCAGCCAGACCCTTTTGAGCGAGCAGTACTTC.

Many counts were recorded for this clonotype. The chain has TRBV11-2 and TRBJ2-5; no definite D call. Deletions cut 4 bases from V and 5 bases from J, with 11 bases between. Germline V CDR1 and CDR2: SGHAT, FQNNGV. There are 13 residues in the CDR3. CDR3 coding DNA: TGTGCCAGCAGCTCCTTAATATCCGAGACCCAGTACTTC. The encoded protein is CASSSLISETQYF.

V gene TRBV9 combines with J gene TRBJ2-5; 7 nucleotides line up with TRBD2. The CDR3 is made up of 15 amino acids. Germline lookup yields CDR1 SGDLS and CDR2 YYNGEE. V was pared by 3 bases and J by 5 bases, with 10 bases of the junction left unmatched. CDR3 nucleotide sequence: TGTGCCAGCAGCGCAATGGGGGGGGTTACCGAGACCCAGTACTTC. This sequence encodes CASSAMGGVTETQYF.

This clonotype was seen repeatedly, ten times or more. As DNA, the CDR3 is TGTGCCAGCAGCTTGATGTACGAGCAGTACTTC. Encoded protein: CASSLMYEQYF. This chain links TRBV5-6 with TRBJ2-7; the D is unclear. V was cut by 1 base and J by 4 bases, with 3 bases left in between. The CDR3 sequence is 11 residues long. Germline CDR1 reads SGHDT; CDR2 reads YYEEEE.

This rearrangement joins TRBV3-1 to TRBJ2-1; weak D call: TRBD2 (6 bases). The CDR3 runs to 11 residues. Trimming removed 8 bases from V and 8 bases from J, with 10 bases in between. The germline gives CDR1 LGHDT, CDR2 YNNKEL (reference sequence). CDR3 nucleotide sequence: TGTGCCAGCCGACTAGTTGATGAGCAGTTCTTC. Translated, it gives CASRLVDEQFF.